This T cell receptor beta chain was profiled in a study of fetal regulatory T cell absence and autoimmunity. Study-wide points: Oligoclonal TCR enrichment in pancreas over cord blood reached over 85-fold for some clones.

V lost 3 bases and J lost 0, with 11 bases in between. Germline V gives CDR1 ENHRY, CDR2 SYGVKD. This CDR3 region has 16 residues. Libraries were prepared by immunoSEQ multiplex PCR; TCRdb keeps only in-frame clonotypes and omits some of them. Among about 95,000 clones listed, roughly 70% were seen once. Comment on this clone: Its antigen is currently unknown.

The chain links TRBV10-3 to TRBJ2-2, with no clear D. Sequenced material: pancreas tissue. The source of this sequence is a male donor with IPEX syndrome. CDR3 coding DNA: TGTGCCATCAGTGATGCGGCGCCAGCGAACACCGGGGAGCTGTTTTTT. Translating it yields CAISDAAPANTGELFF.